Presented here are 25 T cell receptor beta chains from one specimen sequenced in a study of brain T cells in children with intractable seizures. Clones were read by immunoSEQ multiplex PCR, and TCRdb kept only the in-frame ones, dropping some. Altogether roughly 80,000 clones are present, more than 75% being singletons, with the ten largest covering less than 30%. Sequencing was performed on peripheral blood, taken at surgery. All receptors derive from a girl aged 2-10 years with Rasmussen encephalitis and intractable seizures.

A few counts support this clone. The chain employs TRBV9 and TRBJ1-6, with D uncertain. Germline V lookup: CDR1 SGDLS, CDR2 YYNGEE. V lost 3 bases, J lost 7 bases, and 11 bases lay in between. This CDR3 contains 14 residues. CDR3 residues: CASSAAGSNSPLHF. The CDR3 nucleotides are TGTGCCAGCAGCGCGGCCGGGTCGAATTCACCCCTCCACTTT.

The V call is TRBV19, the J call TRBJ2-6; D unresolved. Trimming took off 6 bases at V and 0 bases at J, with 9 bases between the two ends. The CDR3 has 15 amino acids. Per the germline V gene, CDR1 is LNHDA and CDR2 is SQIVND (reference sequence). The DNA of the CDR3 is TGTGCCAGTAGGCCCAGAGTCTCTGGGGCCAACGTCCTGACTTTC. Its protein is CASRPRVSGANVLTF.

J is TRBJ2-7 and V is TRBV12-3 or TRBV12-4, with D unclear. V lost 3 bases and J 2 bases, leaving 8 bases between the germline ends. This CDR3 spans 13 amino acids. The CDR3 spells CASSLGGTYEQYF. The CDR3 nucleotides read TGTGCCAGCAGTTTGGGCGGAACCTACGAGCAGTACTTC.

The rearrangement uses TRBV5-4 and TRBJ2-2; maybe TRBD2 (5 bases). Trimming removed 7 bases from V and 6 bases from J, with 25 bases in between. The CDR3 is 17 residues long. Germline CDR1 reads SGHNT; CDR2 reads YYREEE (reference sequence). The chain's CDR3 is CASRLERAGTMSGELFF. The CDR3 nucleotides read TGTGCCAGCCGTTTGGAGAGGGCAGGAACGATGTCCGGGGAGCTGTTTTTT.

The rearrangement joins TRBV28 to TRBJ2-7; D may match TRBD1 or TRBD2 (5 bases each). This CDR3 region has 11 residues. The V gene lost 8 bases and the J gene lost 2 bases, with 7 bases spanning the gap. The germline V gene encodes CDR1 MDHEN and CDR2 SYDVKM. CDR3 region: CASGTTYEQYF. In nucleotides, the CDR3 is TGTGCCAGCGGGACCACCTACGAGCAGTACTTC. Using reference TRBV28 and TRBJ2-7 for the parts outside the CDR3, the full variable domain is DVKVTQSSRYLVKRTGEKVFLECVQDMDHENMFWYRQDPGLGLRLIYFSYDVKMKEKGDIPEGYSVSREKKERFSLILESASTNQTSMYLCASGTTYEQYFGPGTRLTVT.

V gene TRBV27 combines with J gene TRBJ2-3; tentatively, D is TRBD1 (6 bases). CDR1 and CDR2 (germline): MNHEY, SMNVEV (reference sequence). The CDR3 has 15 amino acids. The germline V and J ends were trimmed by 7 bases and 1 base, with 15 bases remaining between them. CDR3 coding DNA: TGTGCCAGCATACCTGGACAGTACCGCACAGATACGCAGTATTTT. Protein sequence: CASIPGQYRTDTQYF.

The chain uses TRBV9 and TRBJ2-3, with D maybe TRBD2 (6 bases). With 6 bases removed from V and 2 bases from J, the gap between germline ends came to 13 bases. CDR1 and CDR2 from the germline V gene are SGDLS and YYNGEE. The CDR3 totals 14 residues. CDR3 amino acids: CASTSGGLTDTQYF. The CDR3 nucleotides are TGTGCCAGCACCTCCGGGGGTCTCACAGATACGCAGTATTTT.

This clone was observed a single time. This rearrangement joins TRBV6-4 to TRBJ1-1; D not certain. This CDR3 is 13 amino acids long. Germline CDR1 and CDR2: MRHNA and SNTAGT. The V end was cut by 0 bases, the J end by 8 bases, with 10 bases between. The CDR3 loop reads CASSDSNGGEAFF. The CDR3, as DNA: TGTGCCAGCAGTGACTCTAACGGCGGAGAAGCTTTCTTT.

The chain has TRBV9 and TRBJ2-3, with TRBD2 matching 8 bases. With 3 bases clipped from V and 3 bases from J, the junction kept 6 bases outside the gene matches. In germline, CDR1 is SGDLS, CDR2 YYNGEE. This CDR3 has 15 amino acids. Written as DNA, the CDR3 is TGTGCCAGCAGCGCACTTAGCGGGGAAACAGATACGCAGTATTTT. Its protein product is CASSALSGETDTQYF.

V usage is TRBV21-1 and J usage is TRBJ2-7. TRBV21-1 is a recognized pseudogene. This CDR3 comprises 17 residues. The CDR3 coding sequence is TGTGCCAGCAGCAAATCTTACTCCGGGACGCACTCCTACGAGCAGTACTTC. It translates to CASSKSYSGTHSYEQYF.

V is TRBV6-5 and J is TRBJ2-1, with 10 bases matching TRBD2. After removal of 0 bases from V and 12 bases from J, the junction contained 11 bases not matched to a gene. This CDR3 has 16 amino acids. CDR1 is MNHEY and CDR2 is SVGAGI in the germline V gene. The CDR3 nucleotides read TGTGCCAGCAGTTACTCGGCGGTAGCGGGGGGTGGGGTGCAGTTCTTC. This gives the protein CASSYSAVAGGGVQFF.

The chain combines TRBV20-1 with TRBJ2-2; D might be TRBD1 (5 bases). The CDR3 totals 14 residues. The germline V gene encodes CDR1 DFQATT and CDR2 SNEGSKA (reference sequence). Trimming took 6 bases from V and 5 from J, leaving 16 bases between them. The CDR3 loop reads CSASNSQGTGELFF. In DNA form, the CDR3 reads TGCAGTGCAAGTAACTCGCAGGGAACCGGGGAGCTGTTTTTT.

V and J are TRBV25-1 and TRBJ1-4, with 9 nucleotides matching TRBD1. Trimming removed 7 bases from V and 7 bases from J; junction bases left unmatched: 4. Germline V lookup: CDR1 MGHDK, CDR2 SYGVNS. The CDR3 has 13 amino acids. As DNA, the CDR3 is TGTGCCAGCAAGGGACAGGGAAGTGAAAAACTGTTTTTT. This codes for CASKGQGSEKLFF.

The V call is TRBV7-3, the J call TRBJ2-2; possible D gene TRBD1, 5 bases. V gave up 2 bases and J gave up 6 bases, with 13 bases separating them. The CDR3 loop spans 15 amino acids. Germline V lookup: CDR1 SGHTA, CDR2 FQGTGA. The CDR3 is CASSLFQGNSGELFF. The CDR3 DNA reads TGTGCCAGCAGCTTATTTCAGGGTAACTCCGGGGAGCTGTTTTTT.

The rearrangement joins TRBV19 to TRBJ1-4, with D possibly TRBD1 on 5 matching bases. Germline V gene sequence: CDR1 LNHDA, CDR2 SQIVND (reference sequence). CDR3 length equals 14 residues. V was pared by 7 bases and J by 5 bases, with 14 bases between. CDR3 bases: TGTGCCAGTACCCGGCGGGGGGTAAATGAAAAACTGTTTTTT. This encodes CASTRRGVNEKLFF. Looking up the rest from reference TRBV19 and TRBJ1-4 gives the full variable domain: DGGITQSPKYLFRKEGQNVTLSCEQNLNHDAMYWYRQDPGQGLRLIYYSQIVNDFQKGDIAEGYSVSREKKESFPLTVTSAQKNPTAFYLCASTRRGVNEKLFFGSGTQLSVL.

The DNA for the CDR3 is TGTGCCAGCAGCAAAGTGGGACAGGGGGGGTTCGAGCAGTACTTC. Translating gives CASSKVGQGGFEQYF. This chain joins TRBV21-1 and TRBJ2-7; TRBD1, the table's D call, lacks a check against the DNA. TRBV21-1 is noted as a pseudogene. The CDR3 has 15 residues.

This chain links TRBV28 with TRBJ1-5; 7 bases line up with TRBD1. This CDR3 is built from 16 residues. V shed 8 bases and J 0 bases; nucleotides not matched to a gene: 10. CDR1 is MDHEN, CDR2 SYDVKM, per germline. CDR3 in amino acids: CASYALTGFSNQPQHF. Here the CDR3 DNA reads TGTGCCAGCTACGCCCTGACAGGGTTTAGCAATCAGCCCCAGCATTTT.

The CDR3 spells CASSFGTGSSYEQYF. In nucleotides, the CDR3 is TGTGCCAGCAGCTTCGGGACAGGGAGCTCCTACGAGCAGTACTTC. The chain combines TRBV9 with TRBJ2-7; 9 bases match TRBD1. V shed 4 bases and J 0 bases; nucleotides not matched to a gene: 5. This CDR3 region has 15 residues. Germline V gene sequence: CDR1 SGDLS, CDR2 YYNGEE.

This sequence joins TRBV28 and TRBJ2-7; 10 bases are a match to TRBD1. Germline V gives CDR1 MDHEN, CDR2 SYDVKM. Losses at the gene ends were 2 bases for V and 0 bases for J; bases not matched to a gene: 4. CDR3 length: 16 amino acids. The CDR3 loop reads CASSLMGQGLSYEQYF. As DNA, the CDR3 is TGTGCCAGCAGTTTAATGGGACAGGGGCTCTCCTACGAGCAGTACTTC.

The chain is built from TRBV25-1 and TRBJ1-1; D gene uncertain. The V gene lost 5 bases and the J gene lost 4 bases, with 5 bases spanning the gap. Germline lookup yields CDR1 MGHDK and CDR2 SYGVNS. This CDR3 region has 11 residues. CDR3 loop: CASSKGTEAFF. CDR3 DNA: TGTGCCAGCAGTAAGGGCACTGAAGCTTTCTTT.

The chain joins TRBV4-1 to TRBJ1-6, with D hard to call. This CDR3 is built from 15 residues. The germline CDR1 and CDR2 sequences are MGHRA and YSYEKL. Trimming shortened V by 0 bases and J by 7 bases, and 10 bases separated the two germline ends. The CDR3 sequence is CASSQERALNSPLHF. The CDR3 bases are TGCGCCAGCAGCCAAGAACGGGCCTTAAATTCACCCCTCCACTTT.

The rearrangement uses TRBV7-3 and TRBJ2-7; D may be TRBD2 (7 bases). Trimming left V 5 bases short and J 1 base short, with 15 bases between. Germline V gene lookup returns CDR1 SGHTA and CDR2 FQGTGA. The CDR3 contains 15 residues. The CDR3 DNA is TGTGCCAGCAGCCCAAGGGGGGGAAGGTCCTACGAGCAGTACTTC. This codes for CASSPRGGRSYEQYF.

The chain has TRBV6-1 and TRBJ1-4; no firm D call. This CDR3 is built from 14 residues. Trimming took 1 base from V and 3 from J, leaving 6 bases between them. Per the germline V gene, CDR1 is MNHNS and CDR2 is SASEGT. The CDR3 loop is CASSEVRPNEKLFF. The CDR3 coding sequence is TGTGCCAGCAGTGAAGTCAGACCTAATGAAAAACTGTTTTTT.

This clone was picked up one time. CDR3 region: CASSRGREQFF. The CDR3 DNA reads TGTGCCAGTAGTCGGGGGCGGGAGCAGTTCTTC. The genes are TRBV19 and TRBJ2-1, with D possibly called TRBD1 or TRBD2 (6 bases each). Germline CDR1 is LNHDA and CDR2 is SQIVND (reference sequence). The CDR3 totals 11 residues. Trimming pared 5 bases from V and 10 bases from J, leaving 9 bases between.

The chain uses TRBV10-3 and TRBJ2-1; 10 nucleotides line up with TRBD1. The CDR3 is made up of 12 amino acids. CDR1 and CDR2 (germline): ENHRY, SYGVKD. Trimming took 9 bases from V and 7 from J; bases not matched to a gene: 3. Written as DNA, the CDR3 is TGTGCCATGGGACAGGGGTTGAATGAGCAGTTCTTC. Translation: CAMGQGLNEQFF.